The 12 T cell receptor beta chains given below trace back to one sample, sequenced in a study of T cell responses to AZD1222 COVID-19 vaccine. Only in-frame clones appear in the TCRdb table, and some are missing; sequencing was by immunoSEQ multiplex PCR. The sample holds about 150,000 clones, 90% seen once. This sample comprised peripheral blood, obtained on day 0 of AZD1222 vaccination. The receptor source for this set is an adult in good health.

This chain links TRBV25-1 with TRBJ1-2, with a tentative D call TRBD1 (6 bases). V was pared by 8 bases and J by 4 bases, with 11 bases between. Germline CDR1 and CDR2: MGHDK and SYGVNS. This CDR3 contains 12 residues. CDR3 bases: TGTGCCAGCTGGGGGGGCGGCTATGGCTACACCTTC. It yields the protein CASWGGGYGYTF.

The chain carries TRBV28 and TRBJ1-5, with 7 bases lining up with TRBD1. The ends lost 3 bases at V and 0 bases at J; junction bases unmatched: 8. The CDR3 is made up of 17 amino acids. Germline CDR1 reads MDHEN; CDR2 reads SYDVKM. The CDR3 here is CASSFIRDSYSNQPQHF. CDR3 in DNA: TGTGCCAGCAGTTTTATCCGGGACAGTTATAGCAATCAGCCCCAGCATTTT. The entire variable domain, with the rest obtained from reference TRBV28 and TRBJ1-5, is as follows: DVKVTQSSRYLVKRTGEKVFLECVQDMDHENMFWYRQDPGLGLRLIYFSYDVKMKEKGDIPEGYSVSREKKERFSLILESASTNQTSMYLCASSFIRDSYSNQPQHFGDGTRLSIL.

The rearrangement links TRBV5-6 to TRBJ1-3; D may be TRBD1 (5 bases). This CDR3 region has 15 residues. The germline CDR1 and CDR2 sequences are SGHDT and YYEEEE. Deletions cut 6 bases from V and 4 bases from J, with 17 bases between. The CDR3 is CASTEAPGSGNTIYF. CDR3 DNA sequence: TGTGCCAGCACCGAAGCCCCAGGGTCCGGAAACACCATATATTTT.

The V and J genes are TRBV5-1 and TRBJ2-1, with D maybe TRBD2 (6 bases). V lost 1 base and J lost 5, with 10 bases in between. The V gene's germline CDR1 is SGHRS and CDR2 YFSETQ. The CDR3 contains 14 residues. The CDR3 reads CASSLPLANNEQFF. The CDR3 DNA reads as TGCGCCAGCAGCTTGCCCCTAGCGAACAATGAGCAGTTCTTC.

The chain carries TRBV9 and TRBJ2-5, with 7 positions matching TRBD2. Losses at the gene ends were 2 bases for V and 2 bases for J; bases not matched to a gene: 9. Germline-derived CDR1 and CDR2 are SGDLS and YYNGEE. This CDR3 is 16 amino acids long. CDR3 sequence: CASSVGGRVLQETQYF. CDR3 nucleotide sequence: TGTGCCAGCAGCGTGGGCGGGAGAGTTCTACAAGAGACCCAGTACTTC.

In DNA, the CDR3 is TGTGCCAGCAGTTACGCTGCGGGAGAGGACGAGCAGTACTTC. Translated: CASSYAAGEDEQYF. The chain links TRBV6-5 to TRBJ2-7; 7 nucleotides match TRBD2. The length of the CDR3 is 14 residues. Per germline, CDR1 MNHEY and CDR2 SVGAGI. J gave up 5 bases and V 2 bases, and 6 bases lay outside the gene matches.

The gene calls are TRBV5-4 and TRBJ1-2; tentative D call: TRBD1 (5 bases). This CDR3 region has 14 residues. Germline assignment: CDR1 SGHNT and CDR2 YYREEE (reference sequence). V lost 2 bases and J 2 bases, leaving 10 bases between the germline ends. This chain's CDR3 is CASSFGARNYGYTF. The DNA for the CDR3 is TGTGCCAGCAGCTTCGGGGCCCGAAACTATGGCTACACCTTC.

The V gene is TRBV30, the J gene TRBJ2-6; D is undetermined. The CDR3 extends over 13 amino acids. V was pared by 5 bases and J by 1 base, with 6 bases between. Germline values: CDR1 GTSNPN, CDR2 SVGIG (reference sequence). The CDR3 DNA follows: TGTGCCTGGGCTCCATCTGGGGCCAACGTCCTGACTTTC. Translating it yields CAWAPSGANVLTF. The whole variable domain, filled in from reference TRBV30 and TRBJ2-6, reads SQTIHQWPATLVQPVGSPLSLECTVEGTSNPNLYWYRQAAGRGLQLLFYSVGIGQISSEVPQNLSASRPQDRQFILSSKKLLLSDSGFYLCAWAPSGANVLTFGAGSRLTVL.

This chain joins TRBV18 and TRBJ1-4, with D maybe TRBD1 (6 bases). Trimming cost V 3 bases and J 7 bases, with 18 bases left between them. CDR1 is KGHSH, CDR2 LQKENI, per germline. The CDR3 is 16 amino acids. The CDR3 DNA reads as TGTGCCAGCTCACCTTCCACAGGTCGAGGGGGTGAAAAACTGTTTTTT. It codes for CASSPSTGRGGEKLFF.

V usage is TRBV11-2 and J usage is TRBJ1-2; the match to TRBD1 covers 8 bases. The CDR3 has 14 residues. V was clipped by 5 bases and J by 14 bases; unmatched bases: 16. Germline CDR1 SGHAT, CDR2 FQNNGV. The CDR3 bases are TGTGCCAGCAGCGGGAGAGGTTGGGACAGGACAGTAACCTTC. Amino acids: CASSGRGWDRTVTF.

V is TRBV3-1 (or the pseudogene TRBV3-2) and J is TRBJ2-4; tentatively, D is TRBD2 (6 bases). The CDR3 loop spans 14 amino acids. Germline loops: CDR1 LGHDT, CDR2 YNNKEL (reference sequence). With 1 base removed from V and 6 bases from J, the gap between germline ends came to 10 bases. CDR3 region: CASSQGLEVNIQYF. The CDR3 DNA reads TGTGCCAGCAGCCAAGGACTAGAAGTAAACATTCAGTACTTC.

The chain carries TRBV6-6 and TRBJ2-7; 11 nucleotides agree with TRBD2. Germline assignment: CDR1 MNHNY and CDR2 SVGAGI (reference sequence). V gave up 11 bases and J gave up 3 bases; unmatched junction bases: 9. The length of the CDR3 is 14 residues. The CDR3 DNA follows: TGTGCCTGTGGGGGACTAGCGGTTTTCTACGAGCAGTACTTC. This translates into CACGGLAVFYEQYF.